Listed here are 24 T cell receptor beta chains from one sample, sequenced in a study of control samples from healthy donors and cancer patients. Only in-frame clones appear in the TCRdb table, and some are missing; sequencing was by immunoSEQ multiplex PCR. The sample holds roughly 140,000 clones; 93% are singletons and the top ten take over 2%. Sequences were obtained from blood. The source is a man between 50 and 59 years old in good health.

The CDR3 is CASSTGLANTGELFF. For the CDR3, the DNA is TGTGCCAGCAGCACGGGACTAGCGAACACCGGGGAGCTGTTTTTT. This chain uses TRBV7-2 with TRBJ2-2; 8 bases fit TRBD2. V lost 5 bases and J lost 0; bases outside the gene matches: 2. The CDR3 totals 15 residues. CDR1 is SGHTA, CDR2 FQGNSA, per germline.

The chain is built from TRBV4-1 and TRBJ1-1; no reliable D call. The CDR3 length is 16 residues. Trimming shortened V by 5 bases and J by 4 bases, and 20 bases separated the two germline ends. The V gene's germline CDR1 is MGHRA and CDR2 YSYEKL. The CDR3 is CASSSPQGAFSTEAFF. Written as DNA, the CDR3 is TGCGCCAGCAGCTCGCCCCAAGGCGCTTTTAGCACTGAAGCTTTCTTT.

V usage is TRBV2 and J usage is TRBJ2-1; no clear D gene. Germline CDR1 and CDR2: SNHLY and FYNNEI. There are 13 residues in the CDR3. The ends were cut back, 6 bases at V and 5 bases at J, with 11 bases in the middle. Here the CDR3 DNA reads TGTGCCAGCAGGCTTGGCGCCAACAATGAGCAGTTCTTC. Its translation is CASRLGANNEQFF.

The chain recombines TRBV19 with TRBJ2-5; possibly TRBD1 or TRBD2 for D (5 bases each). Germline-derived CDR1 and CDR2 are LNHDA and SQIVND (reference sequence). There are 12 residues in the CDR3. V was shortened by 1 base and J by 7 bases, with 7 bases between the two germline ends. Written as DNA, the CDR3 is TGTGCCAGTAGTATAGGTGGGGGGACCCAGTACTTC. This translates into CASSIGGGTQYF.

CDR3 loop: CASSFTAAYEQYF. The DNA for the CDR3 is TGTGCCAGCAGCTTTACAGCGGCCTACGAGCAGTACTTC. The chain links TRBV7-2 to TRBJ2-7, with D perhaps matching TRBD2 (5 bases). The CDR3 covers 13 residues. The V gene's germline CDR1 is SGHTA and CDR2 FQGNSA. Trimming left V 3 bases short and J 2 bases short, with 8 bases between.

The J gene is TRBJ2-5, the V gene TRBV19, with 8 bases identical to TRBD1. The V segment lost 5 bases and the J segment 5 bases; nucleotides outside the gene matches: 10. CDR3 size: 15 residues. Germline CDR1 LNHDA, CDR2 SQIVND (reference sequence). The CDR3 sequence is CASSRSRDRFETQYF. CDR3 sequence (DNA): TGTGCCAGTAGTCGGTCCCGGGACAGGTTTGAGACCCAGTACTTC.

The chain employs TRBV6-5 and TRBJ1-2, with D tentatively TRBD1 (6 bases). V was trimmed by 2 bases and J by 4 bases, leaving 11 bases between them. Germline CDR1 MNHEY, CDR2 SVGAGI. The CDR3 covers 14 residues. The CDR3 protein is CASSYGGLGYGYTF. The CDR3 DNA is TGTGCCAGCAGTTACGGGGGGCTCGGCTATGGCTACACCTTC.

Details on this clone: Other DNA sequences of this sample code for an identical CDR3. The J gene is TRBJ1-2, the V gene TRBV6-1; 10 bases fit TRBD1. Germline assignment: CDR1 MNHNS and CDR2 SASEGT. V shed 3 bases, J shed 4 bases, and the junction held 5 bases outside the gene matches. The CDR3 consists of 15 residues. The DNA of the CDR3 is TGTGCCAGCAGTGAGCGGACAGGGGGTTTCTATGGCTACACCTTC. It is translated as CASSERTGGFYGYTF.

The CDR3 protein is CASSAGQSPIYGYTF. The CDR3 coding sequence is TGCGCCAGCAGTGCTGGACAGAGTCCGATCTATGGCTACACCTTC. This chain uses TRBV10-1 with TRBJ1-2; TRBD1 might be the D (6 bases). CDR1 is WNHNN, CDR2 SYGVQD, per germline (reference sequence). This CDR3 spans 15 amino acids. Between the trimmed V and J ends, which lost 4 bases and 4 bases, there was a span of 16 bases.

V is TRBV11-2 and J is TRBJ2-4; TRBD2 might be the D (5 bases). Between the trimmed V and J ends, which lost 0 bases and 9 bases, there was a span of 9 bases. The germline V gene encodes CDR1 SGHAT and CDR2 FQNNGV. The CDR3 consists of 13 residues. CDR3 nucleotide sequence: TGTGCCAGCAGCTTAGATCAGGCGGGCATTCAGTACTTC. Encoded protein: CASSLDQAGIQYF.

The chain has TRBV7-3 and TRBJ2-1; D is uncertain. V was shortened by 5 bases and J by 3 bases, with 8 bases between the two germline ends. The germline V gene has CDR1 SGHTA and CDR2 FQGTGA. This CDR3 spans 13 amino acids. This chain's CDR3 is CASSPGSYNEQFF. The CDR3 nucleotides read TGTGCCAGCAGCCCAGGAAGCTACAATGAGCAGTTCTTC. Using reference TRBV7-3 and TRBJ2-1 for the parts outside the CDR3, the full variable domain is GAGVSQTPSNKVTEKGKYVELRCDPISGHTALYWYRQSLGQGPEFLIYFQGTGAADDSGLPNDRFFAVRPEGSVSTLKIQRTERGDSAVYLCASSPGSYNEQFFGPGTRLTVL.

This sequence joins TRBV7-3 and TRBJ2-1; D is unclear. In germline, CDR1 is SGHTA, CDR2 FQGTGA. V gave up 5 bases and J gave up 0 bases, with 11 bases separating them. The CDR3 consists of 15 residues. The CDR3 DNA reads TGTGCCAGCAGCCCACACTCGAGCTCCTACAATGAGCAGTTCTTC. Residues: CASSPHSSSYNEQFF.

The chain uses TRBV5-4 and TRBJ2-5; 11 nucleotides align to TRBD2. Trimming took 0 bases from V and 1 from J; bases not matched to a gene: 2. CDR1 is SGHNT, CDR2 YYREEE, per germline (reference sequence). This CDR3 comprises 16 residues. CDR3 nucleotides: TGTGCCAGCAGCTTGGGACTAGCGGGGACCCAAGAGACCCAGTACTTC. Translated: CASSLGLAGTQETQYF. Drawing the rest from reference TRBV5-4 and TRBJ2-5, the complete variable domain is ETGVTQSPTHLIKTRGQQVTLRCSSQSGHNTVSWYQQALGQGPQFIFQYYREEENGRGNFPPRFSGLQFPNYSSELNVNALELDDSALYLCASSLGLAGTQETQYFGPGTRLLVL.

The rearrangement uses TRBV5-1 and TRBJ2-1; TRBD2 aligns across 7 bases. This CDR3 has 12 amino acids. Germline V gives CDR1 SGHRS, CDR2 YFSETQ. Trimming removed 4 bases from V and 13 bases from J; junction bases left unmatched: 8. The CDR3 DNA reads TGCGCCAGCAGCCCAGGAACTAGCGACCAGTTCTTC. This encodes CASSPGTSDQFF. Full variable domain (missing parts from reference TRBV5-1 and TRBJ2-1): KAGVTQTPRYLIKTRGQQVTLSCSPISGHRSVSWYQQTPGQGLQFLFEYFSETQRNKGNFPGRFSGRQFSNSRSEMNVSTLELGDSALYLCASSPGTSDQFFGPGTRLTVL.

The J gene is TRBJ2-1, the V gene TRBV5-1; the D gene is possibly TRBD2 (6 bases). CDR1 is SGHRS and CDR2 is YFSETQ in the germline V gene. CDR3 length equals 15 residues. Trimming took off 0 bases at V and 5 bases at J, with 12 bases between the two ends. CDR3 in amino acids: CASSLGGGGHNEQFF. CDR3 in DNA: TGCGCCAGCAGCTTGGGTGGGGGAGGCCACAATGAGCAGTTCTTC. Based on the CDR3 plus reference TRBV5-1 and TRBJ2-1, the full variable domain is KAGVTQTPRYLIKTRGQQVTLSCSPISGHRSVSWYQQTPGQGLQFLFEYFSETQRNKGNFPGRFSGRQFSNSRSEMNVSTLELGDSALYLCASSLGGGGHNEQFFGPGTRLTVL.

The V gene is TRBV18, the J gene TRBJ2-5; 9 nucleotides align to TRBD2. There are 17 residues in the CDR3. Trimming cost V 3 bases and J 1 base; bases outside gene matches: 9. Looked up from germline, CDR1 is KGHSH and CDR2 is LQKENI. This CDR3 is CASSPIASGMRQETQYF. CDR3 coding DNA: TGTGCCAGCTCACCTATCGCTAGCGGGATGCGCCAAGAGACCCAGTACTTC.

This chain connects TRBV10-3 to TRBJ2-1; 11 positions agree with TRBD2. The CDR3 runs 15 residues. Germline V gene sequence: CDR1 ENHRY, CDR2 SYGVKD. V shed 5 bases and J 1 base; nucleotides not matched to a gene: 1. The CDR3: CAISPSGRSYNEQFF. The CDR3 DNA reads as TGTGCCATCAGTCCTAGCGGGAGGTCCTACAATGAGCAGTTCTTC.

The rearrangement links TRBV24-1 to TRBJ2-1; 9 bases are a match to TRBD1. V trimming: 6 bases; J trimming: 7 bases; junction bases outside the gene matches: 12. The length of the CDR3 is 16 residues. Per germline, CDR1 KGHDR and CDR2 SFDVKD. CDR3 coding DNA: TGTGCCACCAGTCCTAACAGGGGGCGCTTGGGGAATGAGCAGTTCTTC. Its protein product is CATSPNRGRLGNEQFF.

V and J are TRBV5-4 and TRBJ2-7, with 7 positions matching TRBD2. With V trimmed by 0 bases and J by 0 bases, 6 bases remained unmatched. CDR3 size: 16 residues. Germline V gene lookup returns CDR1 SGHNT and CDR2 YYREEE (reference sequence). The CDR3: CASSLAPSGGSYEQYF. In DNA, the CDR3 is TGTGCCAGCAGCTTGGCCCCTAGCGGAGGCTCCTACGAGCAGTACTTC.

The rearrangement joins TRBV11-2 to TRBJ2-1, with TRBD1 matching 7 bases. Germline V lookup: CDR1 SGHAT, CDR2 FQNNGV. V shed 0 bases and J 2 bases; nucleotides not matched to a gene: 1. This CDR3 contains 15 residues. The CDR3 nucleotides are TGTGCCAGCAGCTTAGAACAGGGGACCTACAATGAGCAGTTCTTC. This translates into CASSLEQGTYNEQFF.

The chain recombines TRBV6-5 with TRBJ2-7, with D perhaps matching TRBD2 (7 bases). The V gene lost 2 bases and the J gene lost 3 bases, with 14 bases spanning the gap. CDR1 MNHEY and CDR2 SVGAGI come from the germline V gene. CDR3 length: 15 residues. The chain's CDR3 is CASSYGRGVNYEQYF. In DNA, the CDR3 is TGTGCCAGCAGTTACGGGAGGGGGGTAAACTACGAGCAGTACTTC.

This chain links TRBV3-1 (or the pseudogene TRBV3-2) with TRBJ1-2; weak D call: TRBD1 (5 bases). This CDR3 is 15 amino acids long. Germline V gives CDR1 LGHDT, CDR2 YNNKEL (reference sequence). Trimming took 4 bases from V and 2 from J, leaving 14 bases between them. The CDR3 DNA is TGTGCCAGCAGCCCCGGAGGGGCGCAGAACTATGGCTACACCTTC. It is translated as CASSPGGAQNYGYTF.

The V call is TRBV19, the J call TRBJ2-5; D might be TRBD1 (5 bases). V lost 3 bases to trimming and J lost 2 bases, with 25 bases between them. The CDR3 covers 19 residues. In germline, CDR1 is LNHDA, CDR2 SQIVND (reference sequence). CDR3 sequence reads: CASSISGQPDTYLQETQYF. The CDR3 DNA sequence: TGTGCCAGTAGTATTTCCGGACAACCTGATACTTACCTTCAAGAGACCCAGTACTTC.

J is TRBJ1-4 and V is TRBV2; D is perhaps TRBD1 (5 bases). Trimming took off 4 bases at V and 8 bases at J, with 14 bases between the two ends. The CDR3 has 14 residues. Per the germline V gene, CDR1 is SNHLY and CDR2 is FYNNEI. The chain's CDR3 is CASSAQVIREKLFF. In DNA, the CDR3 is TGTGCCAGCAGTGCACAGGTGATTAGGGAAAAACTGTTTTTT.